Presented here are 15 T cell receptor beta chains from one specimen sequenced in a study of T cell responses to AZD1222 COVID-19 vaccine. TCRdb's copy holds only in-frame clones and misses some; the assay was immunoSEQ multiplex PCR. There are roughly 150,000 clones in the sample; around 91% occur only once, and 5% lies in the top ten. The material was peripheral blood, obtained on day 0 of AZD1222 vaccination. Source of these receptors: an adult in good health.

This chain joins TRBV27 and TRBJ2-7; TRBD1 agrees at 7 bases. Germline V gene lookup returns CDR1 MNHEY and CDR2 SMNVEV (reference sequence). The CDR3 sequence is 15 residues long. With V trimmed by 3 bases and J by 4 bases, 9 bases remained unmatched. The CDR3, as DNA: TGTGCCAGCAGTTTTCGACAGGGTGGTCCTTACGAGCAGTACTTC. Protein: CASSFRQGGPYEQYF.

The V and J genes are TRBV19 and TRBJ2-5; 15 bases agree with TRBD2. Trimming took 5 bases from V and 1 from J; bases not matched to a gene: 5. CDR3 length: 17 residues. CDR1 and CDR2 from the germline V gene are LNHDA and SQIVND (reference sequence). The CDR3 DNA reads TGTGCCAGTAGTTGGGGGGGACTAGCGGGAGGCCAAGAGACCCAGTACTTC. Its translation is CASSWGGLAGGQETQYF.

The chain combines TRBV30 with TRBJ1-2, with 8 positions matching TRBD1. J gave up 5 bases and V 5 bases, and 1 base lay outside the gene matches. The CDR3 covers 11 residues. CDR1 is GTSNPN and CDR2 is SVGIG in the germline V gene (reference sequence). The CDR3 coding sequence is TGTGCCTGGGACAGGGGTTATGGCTACACCTTC. Protein: CAWDRGYGYTF.

V and J are TRBV18 and TRBJ1-2; 9 nucleotides match TRBD1. Looked up from germline, CDR1 is KGHSH and CDR2 is LQKENI. V was pared by 6 bases and J by 8 bases, with 10 bases of the junction left unmatched. The CDR3 has 14 residues. CDR3 sequence reads: CASSRRQGEEGYTF. DNA for the CDR3: TGTGCCAGCTCCCGCCGACAGGGGGAAGAGGGCTACACCTTC.

The V gene is TRBV10-1, the J gene TRBJ1-2, with a weak D call TRBD1 (5 bases). The CDR3 spans 11 residues. Trimming took 3 bases from V and 7 from J, leaving 6 bases between them. The germline V gene encodes CDR1 WNHNN and CDR2 SYGVQD (reference sequence). CDR3 in DNA: TGCGCCAGCAGTGAAGGGGCTGGCTACACCTTC. As protein: CASSEGAGYTF.

This clone has just a few counts. This rearrangement joins TRBV28 to TRBJ2-7, with 8 bases that match TRBD1. V lost 6 bases and J lost 4; bases outside the gene matches: 11. This CDR3 is built from 15 residues. In germline, CDR1 is MDHEN, CDR2 SYDVKM. CDR3: CASRPSGQGKYEQYF. The CDR3 DNA sequence: TGTGCCAGCAGACCGTCCGGACAGGGTAAATACGAGCAGTACTTC.

This chain uses TRBV27 with TRBJ2-3; D might be TRBD1 (5 bases). Looked up from germline, CDR1 is MNHEY and CDR2 is SMNVEV (reference sequence). Trimming cost V 8 bases and J 8 bases, with 14 bases left between them. The CDR3 loop spans 12 amino acids. CDR3 amino acids: CASQGPTGTQYF. DNA of the CDR3: TGTGCCAGCCAGGGTCCGACGGGTACGCAGTATTTT.

J is TRBJ1-4 and V is TRBV10-1; weak D call: TRBD1 (5 bases). CDR1 is WNHNN and CDR2 is SYGVQD in the germline V gene (reference sequence). The CDR3 extends over 14 amino acids. V was shortened by 11 bases and J by 0 bases, with 13 bases between the two germline ends. This chain's CDR3 is CAGDSTPTNEKLFF. The DNA of the CDR3 is TGCGCCGGTGACAGTACGCCAACTAATGAAAAACTGTTTTTT.

The chain links TRBV28 to TRBJ2-7, with 8 bases fitting TRBD2. The CDR3 has 13 residues. Germline loops: CDR1 MDHEN, CDR2 SYDVKM. Trimming cost V 6 bases and J 9 bases; bases outside gene matches: 10. CDR3 nucleotides: TGTGCCAGCAGCGCCAGCGGGGGCGGGGTGCAGTACTTC. It specifies CASSASGGGVQYF. Full variable domain (rest looked up from reference TRBV28 and TRBJ2-7): DVKVTQSSRYLVKRTGEKVFLECVQDMDHENMFWYRQDPGLGLRLIYFSYDVKMKEKGDIPEGYSVSREKKERFSLILESASTNQTSMYLCASSASGGGVQYFGPGTRLTVT.

The chain uses TRBV5-1 and TRBJ2-5; TRBD2 might be the D (6 bases). Germline-derived CDR1 and CDR2 are SGHRS and YFSETQ. V lost 4 bases to trimming and J lost 3 bases, with 13 bases between them. There are 14 residues in the CDR3. The CDR3 sequence: CASSRGLPEETQYF. CDR3 coding DNA: TGCGCCAGCAGCCGGGGACTGCCTGAAGAGACCCAGTACTTC.

The chain couples TRBV9 to TRBJ2-2; 12 bases line up with TRBD2. With 5 bases clipped from V and 7 bases from J, the junction kept 9 bases outside the gene matches. Germline CDR1 and CDR2: SGDLS and YYNGEE. This CDR3 has 16 amino acids. In nucleotides, the CDR3 is TGTGCCAGCAGTATGACACTAGCGGGAGGTTACGGGGAGCTGTTTTTT. Translation: CASSMTLAGGYGELFF.

J is TRBJ2-7 and V is TRBV12-3 or TRBV12-4; D gene ambiguous. Trimming stripped 5 bases from V and 6 bases from J, with 14 bases between. The CDR3 spans 13 residues. The CDR3 spells CASSAGLRGEQYF. The CDR3 region has the DNA TGTGCCAGCAGTGCAGGTCTTAGAGGCGAGCAGTACTTC.

This clone was seen a few times. J is TRBJ2-1 and V is TRBV4-2, with 12 nucleotides matching TRBD2. The length of the CDR3 is 20 residues. CDR1 is LGHNA, CDR2 YNFKEQ, per germline. The V segment lost 3 bases and the J segment 0 bases; nucleotides outside the gene matches: 12. The CDR3 sequence is CASSQRLAGGPMGSYNEQFF. The CDR3 DNA follows: TGTGCCAGCAGCCAGCGCCTAGCGGGAGGGCCGATGGGCTCCTACAATGAGCAGTTCTTC.

The chain links TRBV5-5 to TRBJ2-3; D is uncertain. This CDR3 is 12 amino acids long. V lost 6 bases to trimming and J lost 5 bases, with 10 bases between them. Per the germline V gene, CDR1 is SGHKS and CDR2 is YYEKEE (reference sequence). The CDR3 coding sequence is TGTGCCAGCACCCCCGGGTTAGATACGCAGTATTTT. Translated: CASTPGLDTQYF.

The J gene is TRBJ2-5, the V gene TRBV7-9; tentatively, D is TRBD1 (6 bases). The CDR3 covers 18 residues. The germline CDR1 and CDR2 sequences are SEHNR and FQNEAQ (reference sequence). Trimming cost V 5 bases and J 5 bases, with 27 bases left between them. CDR3 DNA: TGTGCCAGCAGCACCCCGTTGGGCAGGGGCCAGGATTGGGAGACCCAGTACTTC. This translates into CASSTPLGRGQDWETQYF.